The T cell receptor beta chain under discussion was sequenced for a study of post-analysis software for immune sequencing data. Each TCR beta cDNA library carried unique molecular identifiers. TCRdb called the PCR reads again in MiXCR, with one record for every CDR3 protein. The sample lists 600,000 to 700,000 distinct CDR3 sequences; 55% to 70% were seen once. Study-level results: Comparison of patients with controls showed a handful of TRBV segments more frequent in patients, TRBV5-6, TRBV5-1 and TRBV20-1 among them.

V gave up 0 bases and J gave up 0 bases; unmatched junction bases: 10. The CDR3 is made up of 19 amino acids. CDR1 is KGHDR and CDR2 is SFDVKD in the germline V gene. This clonotype was observed a handful of times. The antigen is undetermined. Sequenced sample: blood. The chain is built from TRBV24-1 and TRBJ2-1; 7 positions match TRBD1. This clonotype was sampled from a girl aged 2-10 years with multiple sclerosis. Here the CDR3 reads CATSDLSQGDQSSYNEQFF. CDR3 bases: TGTGCCACCAGTGATTTGTCGCAGGGGGACCAATCCTCCTACAATGAGCAGTTCTTC.